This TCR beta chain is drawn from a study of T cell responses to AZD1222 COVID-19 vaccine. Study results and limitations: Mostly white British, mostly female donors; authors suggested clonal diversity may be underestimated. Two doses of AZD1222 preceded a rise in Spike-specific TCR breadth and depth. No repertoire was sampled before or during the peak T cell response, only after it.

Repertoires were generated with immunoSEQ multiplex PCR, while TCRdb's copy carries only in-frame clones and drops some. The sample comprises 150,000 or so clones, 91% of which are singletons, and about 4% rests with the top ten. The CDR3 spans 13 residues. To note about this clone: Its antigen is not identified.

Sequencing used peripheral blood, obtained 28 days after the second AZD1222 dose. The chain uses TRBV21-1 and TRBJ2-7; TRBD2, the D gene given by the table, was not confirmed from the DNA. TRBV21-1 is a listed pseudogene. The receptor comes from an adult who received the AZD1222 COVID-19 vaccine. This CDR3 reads CASSKAPSSEQYF. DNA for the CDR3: TGTGCCAGCAGCAAAGCGCCTAGCAGCGAGCAGTACTTC.